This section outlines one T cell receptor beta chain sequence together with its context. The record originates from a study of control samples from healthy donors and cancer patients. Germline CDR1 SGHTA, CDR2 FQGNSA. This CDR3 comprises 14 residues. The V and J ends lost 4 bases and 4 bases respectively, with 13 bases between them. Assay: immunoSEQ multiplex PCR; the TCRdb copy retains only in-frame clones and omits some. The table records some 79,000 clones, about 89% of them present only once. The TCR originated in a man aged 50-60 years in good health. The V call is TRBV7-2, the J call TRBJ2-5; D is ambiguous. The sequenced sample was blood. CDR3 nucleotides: TGTGCCAGCAGCTCGGTGGCAGCGTCAGAGACCCAGTACTTC. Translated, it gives CASSSVAASETQYF. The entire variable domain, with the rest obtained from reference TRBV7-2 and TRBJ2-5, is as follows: GAGVSQSPSNKVTEKGKDVELRCDPISGHTALYWYRQSLGQGLEFLIYFQGNSAPDKSGLPSDRFSAERTGGSVSTLTIQRTQQEDSAVYLCASSSVAASETQYFGPGTRLLVL.